These 23 T cell receptor beta chains originate from one sample sequenced in a study of shared clonotypes between healthy human individuals. Profiling relied on immunoSEQ multiplex PCR, and the TCRdb table lists in-frame clones only, not all of them. Of 330,000 or so clones in the sample, about 74% were seen once. Specimen: memory CD4+ T cells sorted from blood. As for subset: CD45RA-negative fraction. Every receptor here comes from a man aged 25 to 40 in good health.

The chain uses TRBV6-5 and TRBJ2-2, with D tentatively TRBD2 (7 bases). The V end lost 5 bases, the J end lost 6 bases, and 16 bases lay between the germline ends. The CDR3 runs 15 residues. Germline-derived CDR1 and CDR2 are MNHEY and SVGAGI. The CDR3 is CASSNTGGTPGELFF. The CDR3 DNA sequence: TGTGCCAGCAGTAACACCGGGGGGACACCCGGGGAGCTGTTTTTT.

This clone was counted only a few times. This chain uses TRBV7-8 with TRBJ1-3; maybe TRBD1 (5 bases). This CDR3 spans 16 amino acids. The germline gives CDR1 SGHVS, CDR2 FQNEAQ. V was trimmed by 2 bases and J by 1 base, leaving 12 bases between them. DNA of the CDR3: TGTGCCAGCAGCTTAACGACAGCAAATTCTGGAAACACCATATATTTT. Encoded protein: CASSLTTANSGNTIYF.

The rearrangement links TRBV7-9 to TRBJ1-5; D is possibly TRBD1 (5 bases). With 3 bases removed from V and 0 bases from J, the gap between germline ends came to 15 bases. Germline assignment: CDR1 SEHNR and CDR2 FQNEAQ (reference sequence). The CDR3 has 17 residues. In DNA form, the CDR3 reads TGTGCCAGCAGCTTTAATCGACAGACACATAGCAATCAGCCCCAGCATTTT. Protein sequence: CASSFNRQTHSNQPQHF. The full variable domain, rest sourced from reference TRBV7-9 and TRBJ1-5, is DTGVSQNPRHKITKRGQNVTFRCDPISEHNRLYWYRQTLGQGPEFLTYFQNEAQLEKSRLLSDRFSAERPKGSFSTLEIQRTEQGDSAMYLCASSFNRQTHSNQPQHFGDGTRLSIL.

DNA of the CDR3: TGTGCCAGCAGCTTAGTCCTAGCGGGAGGAGTTTATGAGCAGTTCTTC. Its translation: CASSLVLAGGVYEQFF. The chain links TRBV7-2 to TRBJ2-1; 11 positions agree with TRBD2. CDR1 is SGHTA and CDR2 is FQGNSA in the germline V gene. The V gene end was trimmed by 1 base and the J gene end by 8 bases; junction bases not matched to a gene: 7. CDR3 length equals 16 residues. The full variable domain, its missing parts supplied by reference TRBV7-2 and TRBJ2-1, is GAGVSQSPSNKVTEKGKDVELRCDPISGHTALYWYRQSLGQGLEFLIYFQGNSAPDKSGLPSDRFSAERTGGSVSTLTIQRTQQEDSAVYLCASSLVLAGGVYEQFFGPGTRLTVL.

This clone was counted once. The chain carries TRBV6-1 and TRBJ1-5, with a tentative D call TRBD1 (6 bases). Trimming pared 1 base from V and 6 bases from J, leaving 10 bases between. Germline lookup yields CDR1 MNHNS and CDR2 SASEGT. The CDR3 is made up of 14 amino acids. CDR3 DNA: TGTGCCAGCAGTGAAGGGAGGGGGAGTCAGCCCCAGCATTTT. It yields the protein CASSEGRGSQPQHF.

V and J are TRBV9 and TRBJ2-3, with 7 bases lining up with TRBD2. V trimming: 2 bases; J trimming: 3 bases; junction bases outside the gene matches: 6. The CDR3 contains 15 residues. Germline V gives CDR1 SGDLS, CDR2 YYNGEE. The CDR3 DNA reads as TGTGCCAGCAGCGTGGTGGGAGGGCCAACAGATACGCAGTATTTT. Its translation: CASSVVGGPTDTQYF.

J is TRBJ2-1 and V is TRBV9; 9 bases align to TRBD2. This CDR3 comprises 19 residues. The V segment lost 0 bases and the J segment 4 bases; nucleotides outside the gene matches: 14. In germline, CDR1 is SGDLS, CDR2 YYNGEE. Here the CDR3 reads CASSVGISGSQIFYNEQFF. The CDR3 nucleotides are TGTGCCAGCAGCGTAGGGATTAGCGGGAGTCAGATCTTTTACAATGAGCAGTTCTTC.

This clone was counted between two and nine times. The chain has TRBV6-6 and TRBJ1-1, with D hard to call. Germline CDR1 MNHNY, CDR2 SVGAGI (reference sequence). This CDR3 has 13 residues. V was pared by 8 bases and J by 3 bases, with 13 bases between. In DNA, the CDR3 is TGTGCCAGCGGCACGGAGGGAGACACTGAAGCTTTCTTT. It specifies CASGTEGDTEAFF.

The chain couples TRBV19 to TRBJ2-3; D ambiguous. Germline CDR1 and CDR2: LNHDA and SQIVND (reference sequence). V shed 7 bases and J shed 1 base, with 15 bases lying between them. The CDR3 is 15 residues long. The CDR3 bases are TGTGCCAGTAACGCACCGCGTCTCGGCACAGATACGCAGTATTTT. Protein: CASNAPRLGTDTQYF.

In the case of this clone: In the same sample, other DNA sequences code for this CDR3. This rearrangement joins TRBV4-2 to TRBJ1-1; no reliable D call. This CDR3 contains 17 residues. The V gene lost 1 base and the J gene lost 1 base, with 16 bases spanning the gap. Germline-derived CDR1 and CDR2 are LGHNA and YNFKEQ. The CDR3 DNA reads as TGTGCCAGCAGCCAAGGCTTTGGCTTTGAGACGAACACTGAAGCTTTCTTT. It encodes CASSQGFGFETNTEAFF.

The chain uses TRBV30 and TRBJ1-2; 7 bases match TRBD1. Germline V gene lookup returns CDR1 GTSNPN and CDR2 SVGIG (reference sequence). Unmatched junction bases numbered 13, after V lost 3 bases and J lost 3 bases. This CDR3 has 16 residues. DNA for the CDR3: TGTGCCTGGAGGCTCCGAAGACAGGGTGGTTACTATGGCTACACCTTC. Translated, it gives CAWRLRRQGGYYGYTF.

The chain has TRBV5-1 and TRBJ2-7, with TRBD1 matching over 7 bases. Unmatched junction bases numbered 16, after V lost 4 bases and J lost 6 bases. Germline CDR1 is SGHRS and CDR2 is YFSETQ. CDR3 length: 16 residues. The CDR3 region is CASSREGRTGGSEQYF. The CDR3 DNA reads as TGCGCCAGCAGCCGTGAGGGGCGGACAGGAGGTTCCGAGCAGTACTTC.

The V call is TRBV28, the J call TRBJ1-1; no clear D. The CDR3 is 14 residues long. The germline V gene encodes CDR1 MDHEN and CDR2 SYDVKM. Trimming took off 1 base at V and 5 bases at J, with 11 bases between the two ends. CDR3 nucleotides: TGTGCCAGCAGTTTATACGCGGCAGCAACTGAAGCTTTCTTT. This sequence encodes CASSLYAAATEAFF.

The rearrangement joins TRBV9 to TRBJ1-4; 7 nucleotides agree with TRBD1. The V segment lost 3 bases and the J segment 6 bases; nucleotides outside the gene matches: 8. The CDR3 sequence is 15 residues long. The V gene's germline CDR1 is SGDLS and CDR2 YYNGEE. CDR3 nucleotides: TGTGCCAGCAGCGGAGGGGGCCAGCGGGATGAAAAACTGTTTTTT. As protein: CASSGGGQRDEKLFF.

The V call is TRBV7-9, the J call TRBJ2-7; D might be TRBD1 or TRBD2, each matching 5 bases. The CDR3 runs 14 residues. Trimming removed 1 base from V and 3 bases from J, with 10 bases in between. Germline-derived CDR1 and CDR2 are SEHNR and FQNEAQ (reference sequence). CDR3 in amino acids: CASSLGGLIYEQYF. For the CDR3, the DNA is TGTGCCAGCAGCTTAGGGGGGTTGATCTACGAGCAGTACTTC.

The CDR3 DNA sequence: TGTGCCAGCAGCTTATCCCGCGGGGCAGTTGATTACGAGCAGTACTTC. It encodes CASSLSRGAVDYEQYF. The V gene is TRBV7-8, the J gene TRBJ2-7; D might be TRBD2 (6 bases). The CDR3 spans 16 residues. CDR1 SGHVS and CDR2 FQNEAQ come from the germline V gene. Trimming took 2 bases from V and 4 from J, leaving 18 bases between them.

On this clone itself: At one end, the junction sequence differs from germline, possibly due to a read error. V gene TRBV7-7 combines with J gene TRBJ2-5, with D perhaps TRBD1 or TRBD2 (5 bases each). There are 14 residues in the CDR3. Germline CDR1 SSHAT, CDR2 FNYEAQ (reference sequence). DNA of the CDR3: TGTGCTAGCAGCAACCGGGACGGATCAGAGACCCAGTACTTC. Protein sequence: CASSNRDGSETQYF.

The CDR3 is CASSLHVGSGRAGYEQYF. For the CDR3, the DNA is TGTGCCAGCAGTTTACACGTCGGAAGCGGGAGGGCCGGATACGAGCAGTACTTC. The chain carries TRBV28 and TRBJ2-7; 10 nucleotides agree with TRBD2. Unmatched junction bases numbered 14, after V lost 2 bases and J lost 4 bases. CDR3 length: 18 amino acids. Germline values: CDR1 MDHEN, CDR2 SYDVKM.

The chain couples TRBV19 to TRBJ2-7, with 7 bases identical to TRBD2. Germline V lookup: CDR1 LNHDA, CDR2 SQIVND (reference sequence). Trimming at V came to 4 bases and at J to 3 bases, leaving 9 bases not matched to a gene. This CDR3 comprises 15 residues. CDR3 DNA: TGTGCCAGTAGTAACCCGGGGACTACCCTCTACGAGCAGTACTTC. Its protein product is CASSNPGTTLYEQYF.

The chain joins TRBV7-9 to TRBJ1-1; TRBD1 agrees at 7 bases. From germline, CDR1 is SEHNR and CDR2 FQNEAQ (reference sequence). CDR3 length: 16 amino acids. V lost 5 bases to trimming and J lost 1 base; unmatched junction nucleotides: 10. The CDR3 here is CASSDRGGDRNTEAFF. The CDR3 region has the DNA TGTGCCAGCAGCGATAGGGGAGGGGACAGGAACACTGAAGCTTTCTTT.

The chain couples TRBV9 to TRBJ1-2; the D is unclear. V dropped 4 bases and J dropped 3 bases, with 10 bases sitting between them. The CDR3 is 13 amino acids. The V gene's germline CDR1 is SGDLS and CDR2 YYNGEE. This CDR3 is CASSYGPYYGYTF. CDR3 bases: TGTGCCAGCAGCTATGGGCCCTACTATGGCTACACCTTC. The full variable domain, rest sourced from reference TRBV9 and TRBJ1-2, is DSGVTQTPKHLITATGQRVTLRCSPRSGDLSVYWYQQSLDQGLQFLIQYYNGEERAKGNILERFSAQQFPDLHSELNLSSLELGDSALYFCASSYGPYYGYTFGSGTRLTVV.

The V gene is TRBV7-8, the J gene TRBJ2-7, with D tentatively TRBD2 (6 bases). Germline V CDR1 and CDR2: SGHVS, FQNEAQ. Trimming removed 1 base from V and 0 bases from J, with 22 bases in between. The CDR3 covers 19 residues. CDR3 bases: TGTGCCAGCAGCTTAGAAAGGGCTCTGGGGGGTAGGAGCTCCTACGAGCAGTACTTC. Its translation is CASSLERALGGRSSYEQYF.

This clone was seen only once. This rearrangement joins TRBV5-1 to TRBJ2-7; 8 nucleotides align to TRBD1. The CDR3 totals 14 residues. V dropped 2 bases and J dropped 7; count of bases not matched to a gene: 8. Germline V CDR1 and CDR2: SGHRS, YFSETQ. The CDR3 DNA is TGCGCCAGCAGCTTTGGATCTCAGGGGGCAGAGCAGTACTTC. Protein: CASSFGSQGAEQYF. Variable domain in full (rest from reference TRBV5-1 and TRBJ2-7): KAGVTQTPRYLIKTRGQQVTLSCSPISGHRSVSWYQQTPGQGLQFLFEYFSETQRNKGNFPGRFSGRQFSNSRSEMNVSTLELGDSALYLCASSFGSQGAEQYFGPGTRLTVT.